The clone carrying this TCR beta chain was picked up one time. Its target is unknown. Time point here: inflamed ileum from the surgical specimen. The entry originates in a study of T cell repertoires in ileal Crohn's disease. On the study more broadly: At surgery, under 40% of patients smoked, with median disease duration about 7.9 years. From the surgical specimen's inflamed ileum, biopsies were taken as M0.

Regarding the study as a whole: All patients with clonality above 26.8% had endoscopic recurrence. Sorted CD8 T cells held more high-frequency clones than CD4.

The table came from immunoSEQ multiplex PCR; TCRdb's copy has only in-frame clones and leaves some out. The table includes a few thousand clones, over 70% detected once. The ends lost 8 bases at V and 1 base at J; junction bases unmatched: 0. This CDR3 is built from 13 residues. The germline gives CDR1 LNHDA, CDR2 SQIVND (reference sequence). The chain carries TRBV19 and TRBJ1-1; 11 nucleotides agree with TRBD1. The clonotype comes from an adult with Crohn's disease. The specimen sequenced was ileal tissue. CDR3: CASGQGANTEAFF. Here the CDR3 DNA reads TGTGCCAGTGGACAGGGGGCGAACACTGAAGCTTTCTTT.